Ten or more counts support the clone carrying this TCR beta chain. As yet, its antigen is unknown. The V end lost 1 base, the J end lost 2 bases, and 11 bases lay between the germline ends. Germline V lookup: CDR1 LGHDT, CDR2 YNNKEL (reference sequence). The CDR3 sequence is 15 residues long. This sample is drawn from a study of human T cells and chemical hapten exposure. In the study overall: Doses of diphenylcyclopropenone went to the patients' scalps weekly throughout the approximately 22-week study. Notes on the study in general: Patch test score rose with PT1 expanded TCRs, significant at 8, 16, 32, not 4.

Time point reported: pre-sensitization, week 0. This sample's treatment: therapeutic diphenylcyclopropenone sensitization with weekly scalp DPC. TCRdb re-analysed the RACE reads in MiXCR, keeping a single row per CDR3 protein. The repertoire holds under 90,000 distinct CDR3 sequences, 9.6% seen once, with 3% to 4.5% in the top ten. Source: whole blood, taken in connection with sensitization to the hapten diphenylcyclopropenone (DPC). The V call is TRBV3-1, the J call TRBJ2-5; D call uncertain. This clonotype originated in a woman between 35 and 50 years old with alopecia areata. Some clones in this sample may be carry-over from other donors' samples. The CDR3 is CASSQGSRRQETQYF. The CDR3 bases are TGTGCCAGCAGCCAAGGCTCCCGGAGACAAGAGACCCAGTACTTC.